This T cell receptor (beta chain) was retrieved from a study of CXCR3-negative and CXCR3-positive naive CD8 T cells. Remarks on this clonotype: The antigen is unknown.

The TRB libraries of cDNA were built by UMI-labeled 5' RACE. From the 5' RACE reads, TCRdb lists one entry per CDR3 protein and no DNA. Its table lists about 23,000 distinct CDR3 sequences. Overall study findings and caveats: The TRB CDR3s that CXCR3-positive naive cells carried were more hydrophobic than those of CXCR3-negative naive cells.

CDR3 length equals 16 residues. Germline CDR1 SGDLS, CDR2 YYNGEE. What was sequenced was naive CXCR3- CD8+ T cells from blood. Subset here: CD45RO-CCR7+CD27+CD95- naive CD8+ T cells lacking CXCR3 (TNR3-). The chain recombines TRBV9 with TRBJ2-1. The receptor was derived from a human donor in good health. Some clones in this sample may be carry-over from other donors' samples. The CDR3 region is CASSVGGKGSYNEQFF.